A single sample is the source of the 12 T cell receptor beta chains below, sequenced in a study of blood T cell repertoires in COVID-19. The table came from immunoSEQ multiplex PCR; TCRdb's copy has only in-frame clones and leaves some out. The table has 65,000 to 90,000 clones, around 83% seen once. The sample consisted of peripheral blood. All receptors derive from a woman in her sixties or seventies with acute or convalescent COVID-19.

Only one count was recorded for this clone. The chain recombines TRBV3-1 (or the pseudogene TRBV3-2) with TRBJ1-1, with D tentatively TRBD1 (5 bases). The CDR3 sequence is 13 residues long. With 1 base removed from V and 3 bases from J, the gap between germline ends came to 6 bases. Germline V gene sequence: CDR1 LGHDT, CDR2 YNNKEL (reference sequence). CDR3 DNA: TGTGCCAGCAGCCAAGTAGGGGACACTGAAGCTTTCTTT. It is translated as CASSQVGDTEAFF.

This chain joins TRBV7-6 and TRBJ1-1, with D tentatively TRBD1 (6 bases). CDR1 and CDR2 (germline): SGHVS, FNYEAQ. V lost 3 bases and J 2 bases, leaving 7 bases between the germline ends. The CDR3 covers 13 residues. The DNA for the CDR3 is TGTGCCAGCAGCTTGGGACAAAACACTGAAGCTTTCTTT. It translates to CASSLGQNTEAFF.

The chain couples TRBV3-1 (or the pseudogene TRBV3-2) to TRBJ1-2; D is unresolved. Trimming took off 1 base at V and 8 bases at J, with 8 bases between the two ends. The CDR3 has 12 amino acids. Per germline, CDR1 LGHDT and CDR2 YNNKEL (reference sequence). The CDR3, as DNA: TGTGCCAGCAGCCAAGTCGGGGAGGGCTACACCTTC. This translates into CASSQVGEGYTF.

This rearrangement joins TRBV5-1 to TRBJ1-2, with 12 bases matching TRBD1. This CDR3 has 16 amino acids. Germline-derived CDR1 and CDR2 are SGHRS and YFSETQ. The junction had 7 bases not matched to a gene; V was cut back by 3 bases and J by 4 bases. This CDR3 reads CASSSGQGAFLYGYTF. CDR3 DNA sequence: TGCGCCAGCAGCTCGGGACAGGGGGCCTTCCTCTATGGCTACACCTTC.

This rearrangement joins TRBV25-1 to TRBJ2-3, with 9 bases identical to TRBD2. V was clipped by 0 bases and J by 1 base; unmatched bases: 2. The CDR3 length is 16 residues. In germline, CDR1 is MGHDK, CDR2 SYGVNS. CDR3 coding DNA: TGTGCCAGCAGTGAATACGAGCGGGGGGGCACAGATACGCAGTATTTT. Amino acid sequence: CASSEYERGGTDTQYF.

V gene TRBV5-4 combines with J gene TRBJ1-4; 8 bases agree with TRBD1. The CDR3 loop spans 15 amino acids. CDR1 and CDR2 from the germline V gene are SGHNT and YYREEE (reference sequence). The V and J ends lost 3 bases and 4 bases, in that order; junction bases with no gene match: 5. The CDR3 loop is CASSSTGGSNEKLFF. The CDR3 DNA reads TGTGCCAGCAGCTCTACAGGGGGGAGTAATGAAAAACTGTTTTTT.

The chain is built from TRBV21-1 and TRBJ1-1; the D call TRBD1 from the table was never checked on the DNA. TRBV21-1 is a listed pseudogene. The CDR3 totals 15 residues. CDR3 in DNA: TGTGCCAGCAGCAATTCCGGGACAGGCGAGACTGAAGCTTTCTTT. This translates into CASSNSGTGETEAFF.

The V and J genes are TRBV5-1 and TRBJ2-1; perhaps TRBD1 as D (6 bases). Germline V gene sequence: CDR1 SGHRS, CDR2 YFSETQ. There are 16 residues in the CDR3. V lost 0 bases and J 2 bases, leaving 12 bases between the germline ends. CDR3 DNA: TGCGCCAGCAGCTTGGTTGCAGGGGAAGCCTACAATGAGCAGTTCTTC. It encodes CASSLVAGEAYNEQFF.

The rearrangement uses TRBV7-3 and TRBJ1-1; 7 bases align to TRBD1. CDR3 length equals 13 residues. Per germline, CDR1 SGHTA and CDR2 FQGTGA. Trimming cost V 5 bases and J 4 bases; bases outside gene matches: 4. The CDR3 DNA follows: TGTGCCAGCAGCCCGAGGGGGCTCACTGAAGCTTTCTTT. Encoded protein: CASSPRGLTEAFF.

This chain connects TRBV10-1 to TRBJ2-1; 11 bases fit TRBD2. The J segment lost 4 bases and the V segment lost 4 bases, leaving 6 bases of the junction unmatched. The germline V gene encodes CDR1 WNHNN and CDR2 SYGVQD (reference sequence). The CDR3 is made up of 16 amino acids. CDR3 region: CASSGASGGTYNEQFF. DNA of the CDR3: TGCGCCAGCAGTGGGGCTAGCGGGGGGACATACAATGAGCAGTTCTTC.

This clone was seen a handful of times. The rearrangement uses TRBV6-5 and TRBJ2-5, with D perhaps TRBD1 (6 bases). Trimming pared 8 bases from V and 8 bases from J, leaving 18 bases between. This CDR3 contains 13 residues. Germline V gene sequence: CDR1 MNHEY, CDR2 SVGAGI. Here the CDR3 reads CASSLGAAVTQYF. The CDR3 DNA sequence: TGTGCCAGCTCCTTGGGGGCCGCTGTCACCCAGTACTTC.

CDR3 protein: CASSIPPTGSRLGRYNEQFF. CDR3 nucleotides: TGTGCCAGTAGTATCCCCCCGACAGGGTCAAGGCTGGGTCGGTACAATGAGCAGTTCTTC. The chain uses TRBV19 and TRBJ2-1; 7 nucleotides agree with TRBD1. The CDR3 extends over 20 amino acids. V gave up 3 bases and J gave up 4 bases; unmatched junction bases: 21. Germline-derived CDR1 and CDR2 are LNHDA and SQIVND (reference sequence). Together with reference TRBV19 and TRBJ2-1, the CDR3 gives the full variable domain: DGGITQSPKYLFRKEGQNVTLSCEQNLNHDAMYWYRQDPGQGLRLIYYSQIVNDFQKGDIAEGYSVSREKKESFPLTVTSAQKNPTAFYLCASSIPPTGSRLGRYNEQFFGPGTRLTVL.